These T cell receptor beta chains were read from a single sample in a study of cytomegalovirus exposure and HLA in healthy donors. The table came from immunoSEQ multiplex PCR; TCRdb's copy has only in-frame clones and leaves some out. The sample includes over 150,000 clones, about 83% seen only once; the top ten take about 0.93%. The sequenced sample was PBMCs. The receptor source for this set is a woman aged 30 to 39 in good health and CMV-seronegative. Both conserved end residues are part of each CDR3. The D gene is left open where the match is weak. Clone size is given for some rows only: seen once, a few or many times, or a class if the clone is expanded.

j_call: TRBJ2-7; clone_size: .; v_call: TRBV4-3; d_call: TRBD1; cdr3_nt: TGCGCCAGCAGCCAAGATTGGGGGACAGCTACCTACGAGCAGTACTTC; cdr3_aa: CASSQDWGTATYEQYF
j_call: TRBJ1-1; clone_size: .; v_call: TRBV6-1; d_call: TRBD1; cdr3_nt: TGTGCCAGCAAGATGACAGGGGGCCTGAACACTGAAGCTTTCTTT; cdr3_aa: CASKMTGGLNTEAFF
j_call: TRBJ2-3; clone_size: .; v_call: TRBV9; d_call: TRBD2; cdr3_nt: TGTGCCAGCAGCCCCCATCGACTAGCGGGGGGGGTGACAGATACGCAGTATTTT; cdr3_aa: CASSPHRLAGGVTDTQYF
j_call: TRBJ1-1; clone_size: few; v_call: TRBV6-1; d_call: .; cdr3_nt: TGTGCCACCGCACGGAGGAACACTGAAGCTTTCTTT; cdr3_aa: CATARRNTEAFF
j_call: TRBJ1-4; clone_size: .; v_call: TRBV19; d_call: .; cdr3_nt: TGTGCCAGTAGGCCACAGGTGTGGGATGAAAAACTGTTTTTT; cdr3_aa: CASRPQVWDEKLFF
j_call: TRBJ2-7; clone_size: .; v_call: TRBV12-5; d_call: .; cdr3_nt: TGTGCTAGTGGTTTGGTACCGGTCTACGAGCAGTACTTC; cdr3_aa: CASGLVPVYEQYF
j_call: TRBJ2-5; clone_size: .; v_call: TRBV28; d_call: .; cdr3_nt: TGTGCCAGCAGTTTTTTGGGCAGGCAAGAGACCCAGTACTTC; cdr3_aa: CASSFLGRQETQYF
j_call: TRBJ2-3; clone_size: once; v_call: TRBV15; d_call: TRBD1; cdr3_nt: TGTGCCACCAGCAAAGACAGGGCCCCAGCAGATACGCAGTATTTT; cdr3_aa: CATSKDRAPADTQYF
j_call: TRBJ2-7; clone_size: .; v_call: TRBV6-1; d_call: TRBD1; cdr3_nt: TGTGCCAGCAGTGGAGGACAGGGGGCGACCTACGAGCAGTACTTC; cdr3_aa: CASSGGQGATYEQYF
j_call: TRBJ2-3; clone_size: .; v_call: TRBV15; d_call: .; cdr3_nt: TGTGCCACCAGCAGAGATATGACAGTGAGTACAGATACGCAGTATTTT; cdr3_aa: CATSRDMTVSTDTQYF
j_call: TRBJ1-2; clone_size: .; v_call: TRBV6-1; d_call: .; cdr3_nt: TGTGCCAGCAGTGAACTCGGAGGAGGGTCGGGTGGCTACACCTTC; cdr3_aa: CASSELGGGSGGYTF
j_call: TRBJ2-7; clone_size: .; v_call: TRBV1; d_call: .; cdr3_nt: TGCACCAGCAGCCAAGCTTCTCCAATCTACGAGCAGTACTTC; cdr3_aa: CTSSQASPIYEQYF
j_call: TRBJ2-7; clone_size: .; v_call: TRBV6-5; d_call: TRBD2; cdr3_nt: TGTGCCAGCAGTCCCCCGGGGGGATACGAGCAGTACTTC; cdr3_aa: CASSPPGGYEQYF
j_call: TRBJ2-1; clone_size: .; v_call: TRBV5-6; d_call: TRBD2; cdr3_nt: TGTGCCAGCAGCTCCGAGGGGTCGCTAGCGGGAGCCTACAATGAGCAGTTCTTC; cdr3_aa: CASSSEGSLAGAYNEQFF
j_call: TRBJ2-7; clone_size: .; v_call: TRBV28; d_call: .; cdr3_nt: TGTGCCAGCAGTCCAGGACAGTCCTACGAGCAGTACTTC; cdr3_aa: CASSPGQSYEQYF
j_call: TRBJ2-2; clone_size: .; v_call: TRBV5-1; d_call: TRBD2; cdr3_nt: TGCGCCAGCAGCTTCCAGCGGGAGTCTGGCGGGGAGCTGTTTTTT; cdr3_aa: CASSFQRESGGELFF
j_call: TRBJ2-3; clone_size: .; v_call: TRBV9; d_call: TRBD1; cdr3_nt: TGTGCCAGCCAGGCAGGGGGCATGACAGATACGCAGTATTTT; cdr3_aa: CASQAGGMTDTQYF
j_call: TRBJ2-7; clone_size: .; v_call: TRBV15; d_call: .; cdr3_nt: TGTGCCACCAGCAGAGGGGTACAGGGAATCTCCTACGAGCAGTACTTC; cdr3_aa: CATSRGVQGISYEQYF
j_call: TRBJ2-7; clone_size: .; v_call: TRBV6-6; d_call: .; cdr3_nt: TGTGCCAGCAGTTACGTGGGGCGCGAGCAGTACTTC; cdr3_aa: CASSYVGREQYF
j_call: TRBJ2-1; clone_size: .; v_call: TRBV7-3; d_call: .; cdr3_nt: TGTGCCAGCAGCCCCGATCGCGTTGAGCAGTTCTTC; cdr3_aa: CASSPDRVEQFF
j_call: TRBJ1-5; clone_size: .; v_call: TRBV6-5; d_call: .; cdr3_nt: TGTGCCAGCAGTTACGGGGGGGGCAATCAGCCCCAGCATTTT; cdr3_aa: CASSYGGGNQPQHF
j_call: TRBJ1-1; clone_size: .; v_call: TRBV5-4; d_call: .; cdr3_nt: TGTGCCAGCAGCTTGAAAAAAATGGCAGGGCCCATGAACACTGAAGCTTTCTTT; cdr3_aa: CASSLKKMAGPMNTEAFF
j_call: TRBJ1-1; clone_size: .; v_call: TRBV6-6; d_call: .; cdr3_nt: TGTGCCAGCAGTTACGGGGGGACCAGGGACACTGAAGCTTTCTTT; cdr3_aa: CASSYGGTRDTEAFF
j_call: TRBJ1-2; clone_size: .; v_call: TRBV7-2; d_call: .; cdr3_nt: TGTGCCAGCAGCTTAGATTCAGGGAACTATGGCTACACCTTC; cdr3_aa: CASSLDSGNYGYTF
j_call: TRBJ1-1; clone_size: .; v_call: TRBV6-5; d_call: .; cdr3_nt: TGTGCCAGCAGTCCCCAGCGGGGGCCCCTCACTGAAGCTTTCTTT; cdr3_aa: CASSPQRGPLTEAFF
j_call: TRBJ1-1; clone_size: .; v_call: TRBV6-5; d_call: .; cdr3_nt: TGTGCCAGCAGAACCAACAGGAGGGTCACTGAAGCTTTCTTT; cdr3_aa: CASRTNRRVTEAFF
j_call: TRBJ1-2; clone_size: .; v_call: TRBV9; d_call: .; cdr3_nt: TGTGCCAGCAGCCCGACGGGGGGGAACTATGGCTACACCTTC; cdr3_aa: CASSPTGGNYGYTF
j_call: TRBJ2-1; clone_size: .; v_call: TRBV7-6; d_call: TRBD2; cdr3_nt: TGTGCCAGCAGCTTAATGGCGGGGGAGAACAATGAGCAGTTCTTC; cdr3_aa: CASSLMAGENNEQFF
j_call: TRBJ1-3; clone_size: few; v_call: TRBV6-5; d_call: .; cdr3_nt: TGTGCCAGCAGTTACGGAAGGGGGACTGGAAACACCATATATTTT; cdr3_aa: CASSYGRGTGNTIYF
j_call: TRBJ1-1; clone_size: .; v_call: TRBV5-1; d_call: TRBD1; cdr3_nt: TGCGCCAGCAGCTTCACCGGGACAGGGAACACTGAAGCTTTCTTT; cdr3_aa: CASSFTGTGNTEAFF
j_call: TRBJ1-1; clone_size: .; v_call: TRBV29-1; d_call: TRBD1; cdr3_nt: TGCAGCGGGGGACAGGCCGCAACTGAAGCTTTCTTT; cdr3_aa: CSGGQAATEAFF
j_call: TRBJ2-7; clone_size: .; v_call: TRBV7-9; d_call: .; cdr3_nt: TGTGCCAGCAGCTTACCCTATCGGTACGAGCAGTACTTC; cdr3_aa: CASSLPYRYEQYF
j_call: TRBJ1-1; clone_size: few; v_call: TRBV6-5; d_call: .; cdr3_nt: TGTGCCAGCGGACAAAGGGGAGGCGGCCCTGAAGCTTTCTTT; cdr3_aa: CASGQRGGGPEAFF
j_call: TRBJ2-1; clone_size: .; v_call: TRBV11-2; d_call: TRBD2; cdr3_nt: TGTGCCAGCAGCCCGACTAGCATGAATGAGCAGTTCTTC; cdr3_aa: CASSPTSMNEQFF
j_call: TRBJ2-2; clone_size: .; v_call: TRBV4-1; d_call: .; cdr3_nt: TGCGCCAGCAGCCAAGTGGGGACAAGGCCGAACACCGGGGAGCTGTTTTTT; cdr3_aa: CASSQVGTRPNTGELFF
j_call: TRBJ1-2; clone_size: once; v_call: TRBV28; d_call: .; cdr3_nt: TGTGCCAGCGGATCAGGGGATAACTATGGCTACACCTTC; cdr3_aa: CASGSGDNYGYTF
j_call: TRBJ1-3; clone_size: .; v_call: TRBV6-5; d_call: .; cdr3_nt: TGTGCCAGCAGTTCCCTCTTCTCTGGAAACACCATATATTTT; cdr3_aa: CASSSLFSGNTIYF